This TCR beta chain was captured in a study of cytomegalovirus exposure and HLA in healthy donors. Study overall: Roughly 179 million T cells yielded 100 million or so unique TCR beta sequences, as an earlier analysis found.

Germline V gives CDR1 MNHNY, CDR2 SVGAGI (reference sequence). The V and J ends lost 6 bases and 9 bases, in that order; junction bases with no gene match: 10. CDR3 length: 15 amino acids. PCR involved 60 Vbeta and 13 Jbeta primers. Here immunoSEQ multiplex PCR was the method, and the copy in TCRdb shows in-frame clones only, minus some. The sample has some 160,000 clones; 73% are singletons. The sequencing input was PBMCs. The V call is TRBV6-6, the J call TRBJ1-6; the match to TRBD1 covers 8 bases. The sequence was obtained from a woman under 30 in good health and CMV-seropositive. The CDR3 bases are TGTGCCAGCAGCTATGACAGGGGCGAGAGTTCACCCCTCCACTTT. Translation gives CASSYDRGESSPLHF.